This TCR beta chain is from a study of blood T cell repertoires in COVID-19. Study in general: COVID-19 samples, acute and convalescent, were from the United States, Italy and Spain. In each case, the material was cDNA or gDNA derived from T cells, B-cell-depleted T cells, or PBMCs.

CDR3 length equals 12 residues. Trimming cost V 5 bases and J 4 bases, with 10 bases left between them. Germline lookup yields CDR1 SGHNT and CDR2 YYREEE (reference sequence). Original data processing: The assay estimated nucleated cells by amplifying reference gene primers. Clones were sequenced by immunoSEQ multiplex PCR, and TCRdb holds only the in-frame ones, with some missing. V and J calls plus clone size are reproduced from that table; the DNA served to infer D and trimming. This sample has tens of thousands of clones, with about 90% found just once. What was sequenced was peripheral blood. This clonotype was obtained from a human donor in a cohort sampled during active COVID-19. This rearrangement joins TRBV5-4 to TRBJ2-7; D might be TRBD1 (6 bases). CDR3: CASSSQGYEQYF. CDR3 sequence (DNA): TGTGCCAGCAGTTCACAGGGTTACGAGCAGTACTTC. The full variable domain, with the rest looked up from reference TRBV5-4 and TRBJ2-7, is ETGVTQSPTHLIKTRGQQVTLRCSSQSGHNTVSWYQQALGQGPQFIFQYYREEENGRGNFPPRFSGLQFPNYSSELNVNALELDDSALYLCASSSQGYEQYFGPGTRLTVT.